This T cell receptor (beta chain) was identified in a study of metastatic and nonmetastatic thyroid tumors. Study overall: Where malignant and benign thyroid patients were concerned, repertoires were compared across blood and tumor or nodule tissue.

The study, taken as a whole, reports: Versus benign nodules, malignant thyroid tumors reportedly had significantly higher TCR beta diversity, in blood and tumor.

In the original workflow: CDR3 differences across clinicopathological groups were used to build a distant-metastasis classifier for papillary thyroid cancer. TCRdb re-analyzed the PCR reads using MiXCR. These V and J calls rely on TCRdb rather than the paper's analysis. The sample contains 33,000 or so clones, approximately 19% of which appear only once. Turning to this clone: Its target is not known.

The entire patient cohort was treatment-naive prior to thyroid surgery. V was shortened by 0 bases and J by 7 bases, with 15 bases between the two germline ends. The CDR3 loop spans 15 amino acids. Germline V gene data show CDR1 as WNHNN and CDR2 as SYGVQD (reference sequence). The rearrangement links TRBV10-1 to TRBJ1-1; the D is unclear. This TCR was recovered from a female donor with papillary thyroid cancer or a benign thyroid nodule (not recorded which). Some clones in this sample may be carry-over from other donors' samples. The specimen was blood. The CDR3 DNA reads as TGCGCCAGCAGTGAGTCCATCTGGAAGGAAGATGAAGCTTTCTTT. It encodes CASSESIWKEDEAFF.